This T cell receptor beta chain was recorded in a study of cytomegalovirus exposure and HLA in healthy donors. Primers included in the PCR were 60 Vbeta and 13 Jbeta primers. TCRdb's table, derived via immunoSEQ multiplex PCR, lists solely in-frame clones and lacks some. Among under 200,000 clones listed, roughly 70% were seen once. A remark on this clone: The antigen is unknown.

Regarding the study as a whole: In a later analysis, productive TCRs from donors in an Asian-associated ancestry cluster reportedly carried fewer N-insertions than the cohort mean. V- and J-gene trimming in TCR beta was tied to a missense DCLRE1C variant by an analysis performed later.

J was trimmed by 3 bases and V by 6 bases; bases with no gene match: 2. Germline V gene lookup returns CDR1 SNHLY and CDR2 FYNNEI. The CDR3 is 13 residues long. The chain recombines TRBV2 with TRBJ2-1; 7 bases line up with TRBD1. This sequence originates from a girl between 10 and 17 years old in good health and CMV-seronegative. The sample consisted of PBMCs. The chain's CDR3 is CASRGDSYNEQFF. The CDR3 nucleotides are TGTGCCAGCAGGGGGGACAGCTACAATGAGCAGTTCTTC.